This entry lists 31 T cell receptor beta chains sequenced from one sample in a study of T cells in Graves' hyperthyroidism and ophthalmopathy (dated by TCRdb to the late 2010s). The receptor library was made with multiplex PCR. For sequencing, an Illumina HiSeq 2000 was employed. TCR beta CDR3 regions were amplified from RNA transcripts. The TCR CDR3 was subjected to a first round of RT-PCR using the HTBI primer set and the Qiagen OneStep RT-PCR kit. TCRdb trimmed the raw reads at Q25, called clones with MiXCR and kept productive beta chains. Rows with a matching CDR3 protein are joined into one entry that keeps the most common DNA and genes. In all, the sample holds hundreds of thousands of distinct CDR3 sequences, and about 20% of those were seen once. The ten largest clonotypes hold approximately 48% of the sample. Sequencing was done on a sample of blood. Receptor source: a man aged 40-49 years with Graves' ophthalmopathy.

The chain is built from TRBV27 and TRBJ2-1; D unresolved. Germline loops: CDR1 MNHEY, CDR2 SMNVEV (reference sequence). V dropped 3 bases and J dropped 3 bases, with 15 bases sitting between them. This CDR3 contains 16 residues. In DNA, the CDR3 is TGTGCCAGCAGTTTCGCCACCGGGCGGAGCTACAATGAGCAGTTCTTC. Amino acid sequence: CASSFATGRSYNEQFF.

This clonotype was detected many times. The chain links TRBV12-3 or TRBV12-4 to TRBJ2-5; no clear D. Between the trimmed V and J ends, which lost 2 bases and 4 bases, there was a span of 14 bases. The CDR3 sequence is 15 residues long. The CDR3 DNA sequence: TGTGCCAGCAGTTTAAGCTCGACCGGAGCAGAGACCCAGTACTTC. Residues: CASSLSSTGAETQYF.

The chain links TRBV28 to TRBJ2-7; D is perhaps TRBD1 (7 bases). Looked up from germline, CDR1 is MDHEN and CDR2 is SYDVKM. This CDR3 has 14 amino acids. Trimming pared 7 bases from V and 7 bases from J, leaving 20 bases between. The CDR3 nucleotides read TGTGCCAGCACAAATGCAGGGGGGACGGGGGAGCAGTACTTC. Encoded protein: CASTNAGGTGEQYF.

This clonotype occurred a few times. The rearrangement links TRBV6-1 to TRBJ2-3; 9 bases fit TRBD1. CDR1 and CDR2 (germline): MNHNS, SASEGT. The CDR3 extends over 15 amino acids. Trimming at V came to 6 bases and at J to 6 bases, leaving 10 bases not matched to a gene. The CDR3 region is CASSHGDRAPDTQYF. CDR3 in DNA: TGTGCCAGCAGCCACGGGGACAGGGCTCCCGATACGCAGTATTTT.

This clonotype showed up just a few times. A read error is possible here, since a much larger clone lies one base away. The chain uses TRBV3-1 and TRBJ1-3, with unresolved D. The CDR3 contains 14 residues. Per the germline V gene, CDR1 is LGHDT and CDR2 is YNNKEL (reference sequence). The germline V and J ends were trimmed by 1 base and 0 bases, with 4 bases remaining between them. CDR3 sequence: CASSQGVSGNTIYF. The CDR3 nucleotides are TGTGCCAGCAGCCAAGGGGTCTCTGGAAACACCATATATTTT.

This clonotype was seen many times. V usage is TRBV11-2 and J usage is TRBJ1-5; the D is unclear. Germline CDR1 SGHAT, CDR2 FQNNGV. The V end lost 5 bases, the J end lost 1 base, and 9 bases lay between the germline ends. CDR3 length: 14 residues. The CDR3 bases are TGTGCCAGCAGCCCCCGAGGGAGCAATCAGCCCCAGCATTTT. It translates to CASSPRGSNQPQHF. Using reference TRBV11-2 and TRBJ1-5 for the parts outside the CDR3, the full variable domain is EAGVAQSPRYKIIEKRQSVAFWCNPISGHATLYWYQQILGQGPKLLIQFQNNGVVDDSQLPKDRFSAERLKGVDSTLKIQPAKLEDSAVYLCASSPRGSNQPQHFGDGTRLSIL.

With respect to this clonotype: Given a much more abundant clone one base away, this may be a read error. The V gene is TRBV12-3 or TRBV12-4, the J gene TRBJ2-7; possible D gene TRBD1, 6 bases. V dropped 6 bases and J dropped 6 bases, with 18 bases sitting between them. The length of the CDR3 is 14 residues. The chain's CDR3 is CASRSGTQAPEQYF. For the CDR3, the DNA is TGTGCCAGCAGGTCCGGGACACAAGCCCCCGAGCAGTACTTC.

The V gene is TRBV9, the J gene TRBJ2-7; weak D call: TRBD1 (7 bases). The CDR3 consists of 16 residues. CDR1 and CDR2 (germline): SGDLS, YYNGEE. Trimming shortened V by 2 bases and J by 5 bases, and 20 bases separated the two germline ends. The DNA for the CDR3 is TGTGCCAGCAGCGTCCTATGGACAGGAGGGTGGGACGAGCAGTACTTC. This codes for CASSVLWTGGWDEQYF.

This clonotype was picked up a small number of times. This chain joins TRBV30 and TRBJ2-5, with D unclear. V shed 3 bases and J shed 0 bases, with 8 bases lying between them. CDR3 length: 13 amino acids. Germline V gives CDR1 GTSNPN, CDR2 SVGIG (reference sequence). The CDR3 loop reads CAWRLGHQETQYF. The DNA of the CDR3 is TGTGCCTGGAGACTTGGCCACCAAGAGACCCAGTACTTC.

This clonotype was seen ten or more times. J is TRBJ2-1 and V is TRBV7-3, with 12 positions matching TRBD2. J lost 6 bases, V lost 5 bases, and 2 bases had no gene match. The CDR3 consists of 14 residues. CDR1 and CDR2 from the germline V gene are SGHTA and FQGTGA. In nucleotides, the CDR3 is TGTGCCAGCAGCCTAGCGGGGGGGCTCAATGAGCAGTTCTTC. Its protein product is CASSLAGGLNEQFF. Together with reference TRBV7-3 and TRBJ2-1, the CDR3 gives the full variable domain: GAGVSQTPSNKVTEKGKYVELRCDPISGHTALYWYRQSLGQGPEFLIYFQGTGAADDSGLPNDRFFAVRPEGSVSTLKIQRTERGDSAVYLCASSLAGGLNEQFFGPGTRLTVL.

The rearrangement joins TRBV18 to TRBJ2-3; D uncertain. Looked up from germline, CDR1 is KGHSH and CDR2 is LQKENI. Trimming took 2 bases from V and 5 from J, leaving 8 bases between them. The CDR3 contains 13 residues. CDR3 amino acids: CASSPGAQDTQYF. For the CDR3, the DNA is TGTGCCAGCTCACCAGGAGCCCAAGATACGCAGTATTTT.

This clonotype was counted only a few times. The chain employs TRBV4-2 and TRBJ2-5; perhaps TRBD2 as D (6 bases). The V gene lost 1 base and the J gene lost 0 bases, with 15 bases spanning the gap. The CDR3 has 17 amino acids. Per germline, CDR1 LGHNA and CDR2 YNFKEQ. CDR3 loop: CASSQGASDLYQETQYF. The DNA for the CDR3 is TGTGCCAGCAGCCAAGGGGCTAGCGATTTGTACCAAGAGACCCAGTACTTC.

This clonotype was seen repeatedly, ten times or more. The rearrangement joins TRBV6-2 or TRBV6-3 to TRBJ1-5; tentative D call: TRBD1 (6 bases). The CDR3 runs to 13 residues. The germline gives CDR1 MNHEY, CDR2 SVGEGT. V gave up 2 bases and J gave up 9 bases, with 11 bases separating them. CDR3 sequence reads: CASSYGSGAPQHF. The CDR3 DNA is TGTGCCAGCAGTTACGGTTCAGGGGCGCCCCAGCATTTT.

V gene TRBV24-1 combines with J gene TRBJ2-2; D is undetermined. The V end lost 7 bases, the J end lost 3 bases, and 8 bases lay between the germline ends. Germline-derived CDR1 and CDR2 are KGHDR and SFDVKD. This CDR3 has 13 residues. Written as DNA, the CDR3 is TGTGCCACCAGGCAGATCTACACCGGGGAGCTGTTTTTT. It codes for CATRQIYTGELFF.

This clonotype was detected a few times. The rearrangement links TRBV9 to TRBJ2-1; D tentatively reads TRBD1 or TRBD2 (5 bases each). This CDR3 spans 13 amino acids. Trimming stripped 3 bases from V and 10 bases from J, with 14 bases between. The germline gives CDR1 SGDLS, CDR2 YYNGEE. The CDR3 bases are TGTGCCAGCAGCGGCCCGGAGTGGGGGGAGCAGTTCTTC. Amino acid sequence: CASSGPEWGEQFF.

This clonotype has only a few counts. The chain has TRBV5-1 and TRBJ2-2; D is uncertain. The V and J ends lost 5 bases and 7 bases respectively, with 18 bases between them. Germline V gene sequence: CDR1 SGHRS, CDR2 YFSETQ. The CDR3 extends over 15 amino acids. CDR3 sequence reads: CASSILTGSDGELFF. CDR3 DNA: TGCGCCAGCAGTATCCTAACTGGGTCGGACGGGGAGCTGTTTTTT. The full variable domain, in which reference TRBV5-1 and TRBJ2-2 provide the parts outside the CDR3, is KAGVTQTPRYLIKTRGQQVTLSCSPISGHRSVSWYQQTPGQGLQFLFEYFSETQRNKGNFPGRFSGRQFSNSRSEMNVSTLELGDSALYLCASSILTGSDGELFFGEGSRLTVL.

This clonotype showed up many times. V and J are TRBV7-2 and TRBJ2-3, with D uncertain. The CDR3 is 14 amino acids. V lost 3 bases and J 3 bases, leaving 10 bases between the germline ends. Germline values: CDR1 SGHTA, CDR2 FQGNSA. CDR3: CASSFTAQTDTQYF. CDR3 coding DNA: TGTGCCAGCAGCTTCACTGCCCAGACAGATACGCAGTATTTT.

This chain connects TRBV27 to TRBJ2-3, with a tentative D call TRBD2 (6 bases). The CDR3 runs to 15 residues. Germline CDR1 MNHEY, CDR2 SMNVEV (reference sequence). Trimming cost V 4 bases and J 3 bases, with 14 bases left between them. The CDR3 loop is CASSSRDEVTDTQYF. CDR3 nucleotides: TGTGCCAGCAGTTCGCGGGACGAGGTAACAGATACGCAGTATTTT.

This clonotype appeared many times. The CDR3 bases are TGTGCCAGCAGCTTAACGACTAGTTACAATGAGCAGTTCTTC. Protein: CASSLTTSYNEQFF. This sequence joins TRBV7-2 and TRBJ2-1, with TRBD2 as a possible D gene (6 bases). Germline V gene lookup returns CDR1 SGHTA and CDR2 FQGNSA. The CDR3 loop spans 14 amino acids. V lost 2 bases, J lost 4 bases, and 9 bases lay in between.

This clonotype was recorded at least ten times. The chain has TRBV20-1 and TRBJ2-5; 7 bases are shared with TRBD2. The V segment lost 0 bases and the J segment 5 bases; nucleotides outside the gene matches: 9. Per the germline V gene, CDR1 is DFQATT and CDR2 is SNEGSKA (reference sequence). This CDR3 region has 15 residues. The CDR3 coding sequence is TGCAGTGCTAGAGATCTAGGGAGGGTTGATGAGACCCAGTACTTC. This codes for CSARDLGRVDETQYF.

The table lists this clonotype with many counts. The rearrangement links TRBV7-2 to TRBJ2-7; possibly TRBD1 or TRBD2 for D (6 bases each). V lost 1 base and J 6 bases, leaving 13 bases between the germline ends. In germline, CDR1 is SGHTA, CDR2 FQGNSA. CDR3 size: 14 residues. CDR3 coding DNA: TGTGCCAGCAGCTTAGTCCCGGGGGCCCTCGAGCAGTACTTC. Amino acids: CASSLVPGALEQYF.

Here the CDR3 DNA reads TGTGCCAGTAAGAACCGGGACAGGGGAAACGAAAAACTGTTTTTT. Translating it yields CASKNRDRGNEKLFF. This chain links TRBV19 with TRBJ1-4; 10 bases map to TRBD1. V was pared by 7 bases and J by 8 bases, with 10 bases of the junction left unmatched. The length of the CDR3 is 15 residues. Germline assignment: CDR1 LNHDA and CDR2 SQIVND (reference sequence).

The chain combines TRBV15 with TRBJ2-1, with TRBD2 matching 8 bases. In germline, CDR1 is LNHNV, CDR2 YYDKDF (reference sequence). CDR3 length: 16 amino acids. The V gene end was trimmed by 3 bases and the J gene end by 0 bases; junction bases not matched to a gene: 4. CDR3 sequence (DNA): TGTGCCACCAGCAGTGAACTAGCGGCCTCCTACAATGAGCAGTTCTTC. This gives the protein CATSSELAASYNEQFF.

The chain links TRBV7-9 to TRBJ2-1; maybe TRBD2 (7 bases). Germline lookup yields CDR1 SEHNR and CDR2 FQNEAQ (reference sequence). This CDR3 has 17 amino acids. Trimming removed 1 base at V and 4 bases at J, with 17 bases between. In nucleotides, the CDR3 is TGTGCCAGCAGCTTAGGGTCTAGCGGCCAGGGGTACAATGAGCAGTTCTTC. Protein sequence: CASSLGSSGQGYNEQFF.

The gene calls are TRBV19 and TRBJ2-7; D possibly corresponds to TRBD1 (6 bases). Germline V lookup: CDR1 LNHDA, CDR2 SQIVND (reference sequence). The CDR3 has 15 residues. Trimming stripped 4 bases from V and 6 bases from J, with 19 bases between. CDR3 amino acids: CASSTTGTSSTEQYF. The DNA for the CDR3 is TGTGCCAGTAGTACCACCGGGACATCTTCTACCGAGCAGTACTTC.

This clonotype appeared a few times. The chain links TRBV12-3 or TRBV12-4 to TRBJ2-6; no definite D call. The ends were cut back, 8 bases at V and 0 bases at J, with 5 bases in the middle. This CDR3 spans 13 amino acids. CDR3 sequence: CASRSSGANVLTF. The CDR3 DNA reads as TGTGCCAGCCGGAGCTCTGGGGCCAACGTCCTGACTTTC.

Details on this clonotype: A read error is possible here, since a much larger clone lies one base away. The genes are TRBV20-1 and TRBJ2-7, with TRBD1 identical over 7 bases. Germline CDR1 DFQATT, CDR2 SNEGSKA (reference sequence). This CDR3 spans 14 amino acids. V was pared by 0 bases and J by 6 bases, with 8 bases of the junction left unmatched. CDR3 in amino acids: CSARDLNRGSEQYF. The CDR3 DNA is TGCAGTGCTAGAGATCTTAACAGGGGTAGCGAGCAGTACTTC.

This clonotype was recorded a few times. The rearrangement joins TRBV27 to TRBJ2-2, with D possibly being TRBD1 (6 bases). This CDR3 region has 15 residues. Germline V CDR1 and CDR2: MNHEY, SMNVEV (reference sequence). Trimming shortened V by 4 bases and J by 2 bases, and 11 bases separated the two germline ends. Written as DNA, the CDR3 is TGTGCCAGCAGTTGGGACAATTCCAACACCGGGGAGCTGTTTTTT. As protein: CASSWDNSNTGELFF.

This clonotype was counted a few times. This chain joins TRBV20-1 and TRBJ2-1; a weak D match, TRBD2 (5 bases). This CDR3 has 16 amino acids. Per the germline V gene, CDR1 is DFQATT and CDR2 is SNEGSKA (reference sequence). Deletions cut 6 bases from V and 1 base from J, with 19 bases between. CDR3 residues: CSAAGETTQSYNEQFF. The CDR3 region has the DNA TGCAGTGCCGCTGGGGAGACGACACAGTCCTACAATGAGCAGTTCTTC.

This clonotype turned up a few times. The chain couples TRBV24-1 to TRBJ1-4; D is unclear. V lost 2 bases and J 2 bases, leaving 8 bases between the germline ends. The CDR3 extends over 15 amino acids. Germline V CDR1 and CDR2: KGHDR, SFDVKD. The CDR3 DNA follows: TGTGCCACCAGTGATTCTACCAAGACTAATGAAAAACTGTTTTTT. This sequence encodes CATSDSTKTNEKLFF.

The chain employs TRBV20-1 and TRBJ2-3; D not certain. V was pared by 0 bases and J by 4 bases, with 11 bases between. Germline V gene lookup returns CDR1 DFQATT and CDR2 SNEGSKA (reference sequence). The CDR3 spans 14 residues. For the CDR3, the DNA is TGCAGTGCTAGAGAGCAGCGTTTCCCAGATACGCAGTATTTT. Protein: CSAREQRFPDTQYF.